The clone carrying this T cell receptor (beta chain) has only a few counts. Its antigen is undetermined. A single record per CDR3 protein comes from TCRdb applying MiXCR to the reads. The sample consists of about 470,000 distinct CDR3 sequences, roughly 42% of them appearing once. Trimming cost V 0 bases and J 0 bases, with 6 bases left between them. Germline V gene lookup returns CDR1 SGHRS and CDR2 YFSETQ. CDR3 length: 14 residues. The sample is drawn from a study of T cell repertoires in cytomegalovirus infection. Study context: Researchers turned to recently identified HLA-C-restricted CMV epitopes as well as well-studied HLA-B-restricted ones.

This chain links TRBV5-1 with TRBJ1-2; D uncertain. This clonotype originated in a human donor in good health (CMV status not recorded). Some clones in this sample may be carry-over from other donors' samples. The sequencing used cultured PBMCs, collected from culture after CMV antigen stimulation. The CDR3 loop reads CASSLEGSNYGYTF. CDR3 bases: TGCGCCAGCAGCTTGGAGGGTTCTAACTATGGCTACACCTTC.